This entry concerns a single T cell receptor beta chain. Its specificity is not known. This CDR3 has 15 residues. In germline, CDR1 is SGHNT, CDR2 YYREEE (reference sequence). Unmatched junction bases numbered 4, after V lost 4 bases and J lost 3 bases. These data are taken from a study of cytomegalovirus exposure and HLA in healthy donors. Study-wide context: It was reported in a later analysis that the 120 or so validation repertoires used the same platform as the approximately 690 first-cohort repertoires.

Here immunoSEQ multiplex PCR was the method, and the copy in TCRdb shows in-frame clones only, minus some. Seen here are about 76,000 clones, 90% to 95% observed once, and the top ten hold about 0.63%. Points from the study as a whole: The authors enumerated roughly 160 TCR beta chains as linked to cytomegalovirus.

Sequenced sample: PBMCs. The sequence was obtained from a woman aged 18-30 years in good health and CMV-seronegative. The chain couples TRBV5-4 to TRBJ2-1, with 10 nucleotides matching TRBD2. CDR3 amino acids: CASSASGGYYNEQFF. CDR3 coding DNA: TGTGCCAGCAGCGCTAGCGGGGGCTACTACAATGAGCAGTTCTTC.